The next 15 T cell receptor beta chains were all read from a single sample in a study of blood T cell repertoires in COVID-19. Method: immunoSEQ multiplex PCR; TCRdb's copy keeps in-frame clones and lacks some. This sample has 100,000 to 150,000 clones; about 82% occur once, and the top ten carry about 5%. Sequencing was performed on peripheral blood. These receptors were obtained from a human donor in a cohort sampled during active COVID-19.

J is TRBJ2-5 and V is TRBV7-2; 7 bases match TRBD1. Germline V gives CDR1 SGHTA, CDR2 FQGNSA. The CDR3 runs to 15 residues. The trim removed 1 base at V and 3 bases at J, leaving 5 bases unmatched. The chain's CDR3 is CASSLVRGTEETQYF. The CDR3 region has the DNA TGTGCCAGCAGCTTAGTCAGGGGGACGGAAGAGACCCAGTACTTC.

CDR3 region: CASSYVSAQGGDGYTF. The CDR3 DNA reads TGTGCCAGCAGTTACGTTAGTGCACAGGGTGGCGATGGCTACACCTTC. This chain links TRBV6-5 with TRBJ1-2; TRBD1 might be the D (6 bases). V lost 2 bases to trimming and J lost 6 bases, with 19 bases between them. The length of the CDR3 is 16 residues. Germline assignment: CDR1 MNHEY and CDR2 SVGAGI.

This clone was recorded a few times. V usage is TRBV29-1 and J usage is TRBJ1-3, with D tentatively TRBD1 (6 bases). This CDR3 is built from 15 residues. Germline V gene sequence: CDR1 SQVTM, CDR2 ANQGSEA. The ends were cut back, 6 bases at V and 2 bases at J, with 17 bases in the middle. The CDR3 loop reads CSVTSQGTAGNTIYF. In DNA form, the CDR3 reads TGCAGCGTGACCTCACAGGGTACGGCTGGAAACACCATATATTTT. Variable domain in full (rest from reference TRBV29-1 and TRBJ1-3): SAVISQKPSRDICQRGTSLTIQCQVDSQVTMMFWYRQQPGQSLTLIATANQGSEATYESGFVIDKFPISRPNLTFSTLTVSNMSPEDSSIYLCSVTSQGTAGNTIYFGEGSWLTVV.

This CDR3 reads CASSWGTSGRDTQYF. CDR3 sequence (DNA): TGCGCCAGCAGCTGGGGGACTAGCGGGAGGGATACGCAGTATTTT. The chain employs TRBV5-1 and TRBJ2-3; 15 bases are shared with TRBD2. V shed 3 bases, J shed 6 bases, and the junction held 2 bases outside the gene matches. CDR1 and CDR2 (germline): SGHRS, YFSETQ. CDR3 length: 15 residues.

The V and J genes are TRBV6-6 and TRBJ2-3; 9 bases map to TRBD1. The CDR3 runs to 15 residues. Germline assignment: CDR1 MNHNY and CDR2 SVGAGI (reference sequence). J gave up 0 bases and V 5 bases, and 3 bases lay outside the gene matches. CDR3 sequence (DNA): TGTGCCAGCAGTAACAGGGGGCGAAGCACAGATACGCAGTATTTT. It yields the protein CASSNRGRSTDTQYF.

This clone turned up a few times. V is TRBV18 and J is TRBJ1-5; perhaps TRBD1 as D (6 bases). Germline V gene lookup returns CDR1 KGHSH and CDR2 LQKENI. V was cut by 3 bases and J by 6 bases, with 15 bases left in between. The length of the CDR3 is 15 residues. The CDR3: CASSPTTGNRQPQHF. CDR3 sequence (DNA): TGTGCCAGCTCACCGACTACAGGGAACCGTCAGCCCCAGCATTTT.

The rearrangement links TRBV11-2 to TRBJ1-2; perhaps TRBD1 as D (6 bases). The V and J ends lost 5 bases and 7 bases respectively, with 14 bases between them. Germline V gene lookup returns CDR1 SGHAT and CDR2 FQNNGV. CDR3 length: 13 amino acids. The CDR3 DNA is TGTGCCAGCAGCCCCCGCGGGGGCTCTGGCTACACCTTC. This encodes CASSPRGGSGYTF.

The V call is TRBV7-9, the J call TRBJ2-7, with 7 bases matching TRBD1. Trimming removed 6 bases from V and 6 bases from J; junction bases left unmatched: 5. There are 12 residues in the CDR3. Germline CDR1 and CDR2: SEHNR and FQNEAQ (reference sequence). The CDR3 region is CASSPDRVEQYF. CDR3 in DNA: TGTGCCAGCAGTCCTGACAGGGTCGAGCAGTACTTC.

The chain has TRBV5-1 and TRBJ1-1; TRBD1 agrees at 9 bases. Germline-derived CDR1 and CDR2 are SGHRS and YFSETQ. V lost 0 bases and J lost 11; bases outside the gene matches: 14. The CDR3 totals 16 residues. CDR3 sequence (DNA): TGCGCCAGCAGCTTGGGTGATACCGGGACAGGGAGGACGGCTTTCTTT. This translates into CASSLGDTGTGRTAFF. Full variable domain (outside the CDR3, taken from reference TRBV5-1 and TRBJ1-1): KAGVTQTPRYLIKTRGQQVTLSCSPISGHRSVSWYQQTPGQGLQFLFEYFSETQRNKGNFPGRFSGRQFSNSRSEMNVSTLELGDSALYLCASSLGDTGTGRTAFFGQGTRLTVV.

The chain is built from TRBV7-9 and TRBJ2-5; TRBD2 matches at 11 bases. V dropped 11 bases and J dropped 5; count of bases not matched to a gene: 10. Per germline, CDR1 SEHNR and CDR2 FQNEAQ (reference sequence). CDR3 length: 14 amino acids. The CDR3 nucleotides are TGTGCCTGCAAACTAGCGGGAGTCGCCGAGACCCAGTACTTC. Amino acid sequence: CACKLAGVAETQYF.

The V call is TRBV7-8, the J call TRBJ1-5; possibly TRBD1 for D (5 bases). V lost 1 base and J lost 0, with 10 bases in between. CDR3 size: 16 residues. The V gene's germline CDR1 is SGHVS and CDR2 FQNEAQ. The CDR3 DNA is TGTGCCAGCAGCTTAGGACAGATCAATAGCAATCAGCCCCAGCATTTT. It translates to CASSLGQINSNQPQHF.

This sequence joins TRBV9 and TRBJ2-2, with D maybe TRBD2 (6 bases). Germline values: CDR1 SGDLS, CDR2 YYNGEE. The CDR3 runs 15 residues. V was shortened by 2 bases and J by 5 bases, with 13 bases between the two germline ends. CDR3 sequence reads: CASSVGGRKTGELFF. The DNA of the CDR3 is TGTGCCAGCAGCGTTGGTGGGAGGAAGACCGGGGAGCTGTTTTTT.

This sequence joins TRBV30 and TRBJ2-7; D is uncertain. There are 11 residues in the CDR3. CDR1 is GTSNPN and CDR2 is SVGIG in the germline V gene (reference sequence). Between the trimmed V and J ends, which lost 1 base and 4 bases, there was a span of 5 bases. The CDR3 DNA reads TGTGCCTGGAGTGGGAGATACGAGCAGTACTTC. Translated, it gives CAWSGRYEQYF.

This sequence joins TRBV7-2 and TRBJ1-5, with a possible D match to TRBD1 (6 bases). The CDR3 is 15 amino acids. CDR1 and CDR2 (germline): SGHTA, FQGNSA. The V and J ends lost 1 base and 5 bases respectively, with 12 bases between them. The CDR3 is CASSLVVQGYQPQHF. In DNA, the CDR3 is TGTGCCAGCAGCTTAGTAGTTCAGGGGTATCAGCCCCAGCATTTT.

This clone showed up just a few times. The CDR3 loop is CASSFGTSVKKGTYNEQFF. CDR3 in DNA: TGTGCCAGCAGTTTTGGGACTAGCGTTAAAAAAGGGACCTACAATGAGCAGTTCTTC. The rearrangement uses TRBV27 and TRBJ2-1; the match to TRBD2 covers 10 bases. Looked up from germline, CDR1 is MNHEY and CDR2 is SMNVEV (reference sequence). Trimming removed 3 bases from V and 2 bases from J; junction bases left unmatched: 13. The CDR3 length is 19 residues.